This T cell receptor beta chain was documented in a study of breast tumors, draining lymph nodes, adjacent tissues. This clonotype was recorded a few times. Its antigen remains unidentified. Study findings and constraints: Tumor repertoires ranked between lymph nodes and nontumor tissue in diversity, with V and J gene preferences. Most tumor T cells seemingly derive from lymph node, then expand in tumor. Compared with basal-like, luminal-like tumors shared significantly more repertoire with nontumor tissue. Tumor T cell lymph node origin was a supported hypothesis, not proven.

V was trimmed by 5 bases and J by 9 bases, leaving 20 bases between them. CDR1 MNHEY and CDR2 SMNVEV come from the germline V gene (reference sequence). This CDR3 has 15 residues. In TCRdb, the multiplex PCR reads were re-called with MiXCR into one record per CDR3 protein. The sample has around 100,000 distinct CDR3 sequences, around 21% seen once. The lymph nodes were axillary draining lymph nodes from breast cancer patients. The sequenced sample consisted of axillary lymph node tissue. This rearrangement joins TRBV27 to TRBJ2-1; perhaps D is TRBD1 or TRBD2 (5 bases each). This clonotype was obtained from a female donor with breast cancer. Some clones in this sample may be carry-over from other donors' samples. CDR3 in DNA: TGTGCCAGCAGTAAATCGGGGTGGGGCGATGGTGAGCAGTTCTTC. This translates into CASSKSGWGDGEQFF.